This note documents a single T cell receptor beta chain sequence. Its specificity is unknown. The V end lost 3 bases, the J end lost 7 bases, and 13 bases lay between the germline ends. Germline CDR1 is WNHNN and CDR2 is SYGVQD (reference sequence). The CDR3 has 13 residues. Cells were stimulated with overlapping HIV-1 Gag 15-mer peptides. Sorted nonresponding memory CD4+ T cells were CD40L-negative, CD69-negative, CD45RO-high. These data are taken from a study of persistence of HIV-infected CD4 T cells. On the study more broadly: Isolated cells were CMV- and HIV-1 Gag-responding CD4+ T cells.

This was the immunoSEQ version 4 assay in survey mode. The method was immunoSEQ multiplex PCR; TCRdb's version includes in-frame clones alone and lacks a portion of them. This repertoire shows 35,000 or so clones, 85% found once; its top ten account for approximately 5.4%. Findings of the study overall: Degenerate expanded CDR3beta sequences were enriched among CMV- and Gag-responding cells. Within sorted populations, more oligoclonal TCRs accompanied more oligoclonal proviruses. TCRbeta richness was lower in CMV- and Gag-responding cells than in anti-CD3/anti-CD28-responding cells.

Material: cultured CD4+ T cells from PBMCs, obtained from a patient who received antiretroviral therapy. This clonotype was obtained from an adult with HIV. The donor label of this sample is uncertain. The chain carries TRBV10-1 and TRBJ2-7; the D gene is possibly TRBD2 (5 bases). The CDR3: CASSENGVREQYF. The CDR3 DNA follows: TGCGCCAGCAGTGAAAACGGGGTGCGGGAGCAGTACTTC.